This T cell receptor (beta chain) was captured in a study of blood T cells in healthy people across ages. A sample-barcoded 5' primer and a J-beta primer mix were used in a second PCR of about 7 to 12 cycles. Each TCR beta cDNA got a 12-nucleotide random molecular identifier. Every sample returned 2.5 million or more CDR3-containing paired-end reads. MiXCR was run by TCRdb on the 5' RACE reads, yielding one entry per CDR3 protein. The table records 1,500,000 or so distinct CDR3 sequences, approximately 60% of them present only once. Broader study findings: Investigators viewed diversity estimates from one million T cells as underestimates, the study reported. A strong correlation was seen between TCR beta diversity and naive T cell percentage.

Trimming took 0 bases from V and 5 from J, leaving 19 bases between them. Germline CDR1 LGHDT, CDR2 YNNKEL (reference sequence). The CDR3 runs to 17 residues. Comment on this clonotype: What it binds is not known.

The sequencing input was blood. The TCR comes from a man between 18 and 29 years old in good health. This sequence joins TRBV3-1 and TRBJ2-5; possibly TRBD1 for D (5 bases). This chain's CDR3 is CASSQDLRQLGRETQYF. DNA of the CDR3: TGTGCCAGCAGCCAAGATCTTAGACAGCTGGGTAGGGAGACCCAGTACTTC.